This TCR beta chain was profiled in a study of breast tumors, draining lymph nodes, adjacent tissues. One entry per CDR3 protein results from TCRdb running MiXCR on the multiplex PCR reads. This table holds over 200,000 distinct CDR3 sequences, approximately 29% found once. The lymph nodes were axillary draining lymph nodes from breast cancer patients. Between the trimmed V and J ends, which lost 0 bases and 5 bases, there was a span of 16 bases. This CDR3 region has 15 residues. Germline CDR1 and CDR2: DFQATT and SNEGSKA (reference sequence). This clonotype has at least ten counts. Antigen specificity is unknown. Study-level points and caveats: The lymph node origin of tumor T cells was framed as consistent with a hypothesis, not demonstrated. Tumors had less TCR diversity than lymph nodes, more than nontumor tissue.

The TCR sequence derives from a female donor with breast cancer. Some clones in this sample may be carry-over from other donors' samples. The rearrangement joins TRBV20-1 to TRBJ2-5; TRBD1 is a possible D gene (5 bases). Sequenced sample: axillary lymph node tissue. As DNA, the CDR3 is TGCAGTGCTAGAGATCCGGCAGGGTGGTTGGAGACCCAGTACTTC. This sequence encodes CSARDPAGWLETQYF.